This T cell receptor beta chain was sequenced for a study of T-cell reconstitution after alpha-beta-depleted transplantation in children. Study-wide results and caveats: Among T cells one year after transplant, newly produced cells accounted for most counts and diversity.

The CDR3 is made up of 21 amino acids. V lost 5 bases, J lost 4 bases, and 18 bases stayed unmatched. From germline, CDR1 is SGHAT and CDR2 FQNNGV. A few counts support this clonotype. As yet, its antigen is unknown. The authors prepared the TCRbeta library with unique molecular identifiers. TCRdb reprocessed the PCR reads via MiXCR and lists one record per CDR3 protein. The table records about 540,000 distinct CDR3 sequences, 25% to 30% of them present only once. This receptor was identified in a boy younger than two with Wiskott-Aldrich syndrome, due to receive a stem cell transplant. Sequencing was performed on PBMCs, taken before TCRalphabeta/CD19-depleted stem cell transplant. The chain links TRBV11-2 to TRBJ2-2; 14 bases fit TRBD2. CDR3 nucleotide sequence: TGTGCCAGCAGCATGAAACCTCCGGGACTAGCGGGAGCGTTGGGCACCGGGGAGCTGTTTTTT. Amino acids: CASSMKPPGLAGALGTGELFF.